What follows describes a single TCR beta chain. Its antigen is not known. V gave up 1 base and J gave up 3 bases, with 12 bases separating them. CDR3 length: 15 residues. Germline V lookup: CDR1 SGHAT, CDR2 FQNNGV. Every molecule of TCR cDNA had its own unique molecular identifier. Each CDR3 protein is one row after TCRdb ran MiXCR on the 5' RACE reads. The table records more than 95,000 distinct CDR3 sequences, roughly an eighth of them present only once. The source of the sample is a study of spatial heterogeneity in lung cancer. Study-wide results and limits: The study found ubiquitous expanded tumor TCRs in blood more at resection than follow-up.

The time point denotes: blood at routine non-recurrence follow-up after resection. Whole RNA obtained from tumor, nontumor lung or frozen PBMC underwent sequencing without sorting. The chain carries TRBV11-2 and TRBJ2-5, with a tentative D call TRBD2 (5 bases). The TCR sequence derives from a male donor with early-stage non-small cell lung cancer. The input for sequencing was PBMCs, taken at follow-up. The CDR3 sequence: CASSLGPGGKETQYF. CDR3 coding DNA: TGTGCCAGCAGCTTAGGACCAGGAGGAAAAGAGACCCAGTACTTC. Filled out from reference TRBV11-2 and TRBJ2-5, the complete variable domain reads EAGVAQSPRYKIIEKRQSVAFWCNPISGHATLYWYQQILGQGPKLLIQFQNNGVVDDSQLPKDRFSAERLKGVDSTLKIQPAKLEDSAVYLCASSLGPGGKETQYFGPGTRLLVL.